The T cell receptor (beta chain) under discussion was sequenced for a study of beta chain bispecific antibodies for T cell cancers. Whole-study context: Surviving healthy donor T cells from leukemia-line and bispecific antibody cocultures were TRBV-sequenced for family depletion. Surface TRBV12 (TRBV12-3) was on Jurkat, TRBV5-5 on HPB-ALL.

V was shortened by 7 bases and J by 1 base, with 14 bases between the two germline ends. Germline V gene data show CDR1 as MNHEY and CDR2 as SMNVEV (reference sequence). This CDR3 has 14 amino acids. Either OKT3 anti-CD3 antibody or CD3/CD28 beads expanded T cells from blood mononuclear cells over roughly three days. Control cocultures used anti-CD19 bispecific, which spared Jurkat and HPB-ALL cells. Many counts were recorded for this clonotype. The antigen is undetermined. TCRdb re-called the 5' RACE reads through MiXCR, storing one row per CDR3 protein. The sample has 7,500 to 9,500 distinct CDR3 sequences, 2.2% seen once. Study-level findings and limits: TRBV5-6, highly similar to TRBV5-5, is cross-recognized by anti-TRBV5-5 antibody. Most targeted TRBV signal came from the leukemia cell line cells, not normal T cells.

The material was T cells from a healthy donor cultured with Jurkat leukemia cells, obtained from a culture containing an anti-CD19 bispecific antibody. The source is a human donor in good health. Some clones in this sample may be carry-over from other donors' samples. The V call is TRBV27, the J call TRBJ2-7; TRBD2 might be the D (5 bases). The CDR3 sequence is CASKEAAGSYEQYF. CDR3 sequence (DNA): TGTGCCAGCAAGGAGGCGGCTGGTTCCTACGAGCAGTACTTC.